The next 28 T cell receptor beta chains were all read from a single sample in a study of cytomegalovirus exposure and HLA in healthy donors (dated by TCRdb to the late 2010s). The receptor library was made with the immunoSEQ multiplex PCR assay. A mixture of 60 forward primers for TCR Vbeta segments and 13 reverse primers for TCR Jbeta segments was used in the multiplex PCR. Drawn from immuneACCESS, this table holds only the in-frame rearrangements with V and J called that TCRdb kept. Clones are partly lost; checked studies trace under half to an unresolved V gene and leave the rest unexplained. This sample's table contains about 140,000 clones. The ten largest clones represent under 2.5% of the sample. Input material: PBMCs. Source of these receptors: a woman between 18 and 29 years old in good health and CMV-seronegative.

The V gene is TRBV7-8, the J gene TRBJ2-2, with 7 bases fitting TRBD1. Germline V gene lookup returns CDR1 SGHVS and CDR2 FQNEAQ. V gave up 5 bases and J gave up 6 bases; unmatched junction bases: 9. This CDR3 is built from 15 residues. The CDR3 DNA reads TGTGCCAGCAGCCTTCAGGGGGACAATGCCGGGGAGCTGTTTTTT. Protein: CASSLQGDNAGELFF.

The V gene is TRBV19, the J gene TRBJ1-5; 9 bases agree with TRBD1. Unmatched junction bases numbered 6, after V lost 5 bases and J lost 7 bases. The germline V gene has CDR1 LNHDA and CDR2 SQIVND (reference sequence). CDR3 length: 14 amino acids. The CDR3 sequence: CASSSGQGRQPQHF. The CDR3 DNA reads TGTGCCAGTAGTTCAGGACAGGGGCGACAGCCCCAGCATTTT.

The CDR3 loop is CAWSVNWASGNTIYF. The CDR3 DNA is TGTGCCTGGAGTGTAAACTGGGCCTCTGGAAACACCATATATTTT. The chain combines TRBV30 with TRBJ1-3; no firm D call. Deletions cut 0 bases from V and 0 bases from J, with 9 bases between. Germline values: CDR1 GTSNPN, CDR2 SVGIG (reference sequence). The length of the CDR3 is 15 residues.

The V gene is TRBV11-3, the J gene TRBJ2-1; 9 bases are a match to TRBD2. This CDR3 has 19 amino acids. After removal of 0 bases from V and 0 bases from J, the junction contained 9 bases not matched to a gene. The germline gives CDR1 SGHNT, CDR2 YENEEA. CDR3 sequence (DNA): TGTGCCAGCAGCTTAGATTTTAGGCTAGCGGGGATCTCCTACAATGAGCAGTTCTTC. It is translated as CASSLDFRLAGISYNEQFF. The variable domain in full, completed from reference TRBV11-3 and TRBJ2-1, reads EAGVVQSPRYKIIEKKQPVAFWCNPISGHNTLYWYLQNLGQGPELLIRYENEEAVDDSQLPKDRFSAERLKGVDSTLKIQPAELGDSAVYLCASSLDFRLAGISYNEQFFGPGTRLTVL.

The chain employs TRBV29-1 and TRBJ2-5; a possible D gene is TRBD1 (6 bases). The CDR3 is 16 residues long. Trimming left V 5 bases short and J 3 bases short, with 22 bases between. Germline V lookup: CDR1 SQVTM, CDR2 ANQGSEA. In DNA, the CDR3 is TGCAGCGTTACCGGGACAAGGGAAAGGATTGAAGAGACCCAGTACTTC. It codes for CSVTGTRERIEETQYF.

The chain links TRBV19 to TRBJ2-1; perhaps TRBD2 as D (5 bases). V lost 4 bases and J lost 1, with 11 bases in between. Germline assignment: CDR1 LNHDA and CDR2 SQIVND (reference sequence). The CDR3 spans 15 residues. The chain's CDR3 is CASSTLARSYNEQFF. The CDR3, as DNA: TGTGCCAGTAGTACCCTAGCCAGGTCCTACAATGAGCAGTTCTTC.

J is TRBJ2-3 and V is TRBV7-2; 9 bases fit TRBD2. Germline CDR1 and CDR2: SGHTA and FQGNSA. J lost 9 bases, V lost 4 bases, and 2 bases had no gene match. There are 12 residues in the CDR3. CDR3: CASSYLAGTQYF. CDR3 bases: TGTGCCAGCAGCTACCTAGCGGGAACGCAGTATTTT.

CDR3 sequence reads: CASSIWRSEDTQYF. The CDR3 DNA sequence: TGTGCCAGTAGTATCTGGAGGTCGGAGGATACGCAGTATTTT. The rearrangement uses TRBV19 and TRBJ2-3; D might be TRBD2 (5 bases). The CDR3 extends over 14 amino acids. Trimming shortened V by 3 bases and J by 6 bases, and 13 bases separated the two germline ends. Germline V CDR1 and CDR2: LNHDA, SQIVND (reference sequence).

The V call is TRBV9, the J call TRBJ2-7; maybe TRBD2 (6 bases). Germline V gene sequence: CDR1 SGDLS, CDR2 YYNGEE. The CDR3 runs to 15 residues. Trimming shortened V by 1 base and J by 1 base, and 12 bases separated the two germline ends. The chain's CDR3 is CASSVSAGISYEQYF. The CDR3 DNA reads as TGTGCCAGCAGCGTATCGGCGGGGATTTCCTACGAGCAGTACTTC.

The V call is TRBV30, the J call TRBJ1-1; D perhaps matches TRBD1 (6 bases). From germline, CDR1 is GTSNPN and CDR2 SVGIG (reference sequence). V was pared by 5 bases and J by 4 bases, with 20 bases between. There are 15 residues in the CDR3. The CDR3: CAWGADSLSGTEAFF. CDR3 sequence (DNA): TGTGCCTGGGGCGCGGACAGTCTATCGGGCACTGAAGCTTTCTTT.

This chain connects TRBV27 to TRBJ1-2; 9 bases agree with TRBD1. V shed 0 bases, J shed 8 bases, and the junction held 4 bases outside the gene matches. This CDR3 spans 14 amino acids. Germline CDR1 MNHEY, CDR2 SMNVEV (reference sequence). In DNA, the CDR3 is TGTGCCAGCAGTTTATCGGGGACAGGGCACGGCTACACCTTC. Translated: CASSLSGTGHGYTF.

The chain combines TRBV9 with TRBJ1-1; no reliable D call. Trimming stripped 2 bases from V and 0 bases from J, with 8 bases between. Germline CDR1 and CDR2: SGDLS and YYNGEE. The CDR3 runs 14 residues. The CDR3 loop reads CASSVSSLNTEAFF. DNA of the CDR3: TGTGCCAGCAGCGTCTCTTCCCTGAACACTGAAGCTTTCTTT.

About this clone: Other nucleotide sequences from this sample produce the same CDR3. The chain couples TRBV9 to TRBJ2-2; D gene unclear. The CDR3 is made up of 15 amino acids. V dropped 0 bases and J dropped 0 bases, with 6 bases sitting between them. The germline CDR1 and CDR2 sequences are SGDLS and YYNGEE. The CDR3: CASSVGGTNTGELFF. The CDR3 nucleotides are TGTGCCAGCAGCGTAGGCGGAACGAACACCGGGGAGCTGTTTTTT.

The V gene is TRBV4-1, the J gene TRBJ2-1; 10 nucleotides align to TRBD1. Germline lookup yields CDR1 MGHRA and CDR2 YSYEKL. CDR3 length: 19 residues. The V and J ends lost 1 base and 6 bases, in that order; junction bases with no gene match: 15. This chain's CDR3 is CASSQAPGQGFTWSNEQFF. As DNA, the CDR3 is TGCGCCAGCAGCCAAGCCCCGGGACAGGGGTTCACTTGGAGCAATGAGCAGTTCTTC.

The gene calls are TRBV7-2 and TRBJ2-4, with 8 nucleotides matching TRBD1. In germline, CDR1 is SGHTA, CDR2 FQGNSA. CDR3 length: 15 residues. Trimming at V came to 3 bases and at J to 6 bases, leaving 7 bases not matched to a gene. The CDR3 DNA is TGTGCCAGCAGCTTGGTGACAGGGGAGGTAAACATTCAGTACTTC. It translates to CASSLVTGEVNIQYF.

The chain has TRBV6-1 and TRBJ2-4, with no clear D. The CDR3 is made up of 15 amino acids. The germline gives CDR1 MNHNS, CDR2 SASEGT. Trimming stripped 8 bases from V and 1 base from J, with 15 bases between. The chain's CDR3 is CASLPTSVAKNIQYF. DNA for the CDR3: TGTGCCAGCCTACCGACGAGCGTCGCCAAAAACATTCAGTACTTC.

DNA for the CDR3: TGTGCCAGCAGCCAATTTAGTACGAGAGATTCACCCCTCCACTTT. This translates into CASSQFSTRDSPLHF. This chain uses TRBV4-2 with TRBJ1-6; D call uncertain. This CDR3 comprises 15 residues. Trimming stripped 2 bases from V and 8 bases from J, with 13 bases between. Germline CDR1 is LGHNA and CDR2 is YNFKEQ.

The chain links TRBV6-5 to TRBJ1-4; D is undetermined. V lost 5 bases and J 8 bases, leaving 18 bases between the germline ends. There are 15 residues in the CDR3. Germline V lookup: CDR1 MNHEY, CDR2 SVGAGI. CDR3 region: CASSQPGLREEKLFF. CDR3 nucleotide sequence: TGTGCCAGCAGTCAACCGGGATTACGAGAGGAAAAACTGTTTTTT.

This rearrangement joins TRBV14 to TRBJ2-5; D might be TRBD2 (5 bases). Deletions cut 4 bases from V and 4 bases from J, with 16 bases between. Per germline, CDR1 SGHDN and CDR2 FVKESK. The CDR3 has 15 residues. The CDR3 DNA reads TGTGCCAGCAGCCTTAACTGGGCCGCGGGAGAGACCCAGTACTTC. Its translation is CASSLNWAAGETQYF.

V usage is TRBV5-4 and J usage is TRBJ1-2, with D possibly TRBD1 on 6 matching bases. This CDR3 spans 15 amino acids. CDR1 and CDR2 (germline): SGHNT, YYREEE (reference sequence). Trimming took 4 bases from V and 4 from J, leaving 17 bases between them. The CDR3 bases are TGTGCCAGCAGCCCCGGAGGGGGGGACCTCTATGGCTACACCTTC. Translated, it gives CASSPGGGDLYGYTF.

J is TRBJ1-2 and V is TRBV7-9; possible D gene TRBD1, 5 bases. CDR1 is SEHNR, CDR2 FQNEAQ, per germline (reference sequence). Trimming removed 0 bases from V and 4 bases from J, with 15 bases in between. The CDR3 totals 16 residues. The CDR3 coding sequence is TGTGCCAGCAGCTTAGCTGGGGACTTCGGAGGCTATGGCTACACCTTC. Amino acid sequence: CASSLAGDFGGYGYTF.

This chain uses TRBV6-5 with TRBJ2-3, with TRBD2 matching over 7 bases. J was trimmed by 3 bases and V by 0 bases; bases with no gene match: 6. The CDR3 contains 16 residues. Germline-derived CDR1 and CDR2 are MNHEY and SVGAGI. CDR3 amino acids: CASSYSGTGGTDTQYF. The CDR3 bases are TGTGCCAGCAGTTACTCGGGTACGGGGGGAACAGATACGCAGTATTTT.

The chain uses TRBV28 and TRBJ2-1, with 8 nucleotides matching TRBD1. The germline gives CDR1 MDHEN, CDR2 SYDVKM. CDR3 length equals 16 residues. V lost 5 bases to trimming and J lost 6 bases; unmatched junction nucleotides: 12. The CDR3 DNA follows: TGTGCCAGCAGTCCCCTCAGGGGGCGAAGGGGCAATGAGCAGTTCTTC. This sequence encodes CASSPLRGRRGNEQFF.

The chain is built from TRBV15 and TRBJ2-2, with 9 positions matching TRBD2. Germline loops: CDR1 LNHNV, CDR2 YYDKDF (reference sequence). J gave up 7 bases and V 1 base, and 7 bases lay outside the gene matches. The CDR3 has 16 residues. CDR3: CATSRVPSGKGGELFF. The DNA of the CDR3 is TGTGCCACCAGCAGAGTACCTAGCGGGAAGGGCGGGGAGCTGTTTTTT.

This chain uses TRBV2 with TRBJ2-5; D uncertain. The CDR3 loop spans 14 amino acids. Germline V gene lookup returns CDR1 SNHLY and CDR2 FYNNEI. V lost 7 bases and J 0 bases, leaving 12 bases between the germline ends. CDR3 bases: TGTGCCAGCACCCCGACAATGTACCAAGAGACCCAGTACTTC. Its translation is CASTPTMYQETQYF.

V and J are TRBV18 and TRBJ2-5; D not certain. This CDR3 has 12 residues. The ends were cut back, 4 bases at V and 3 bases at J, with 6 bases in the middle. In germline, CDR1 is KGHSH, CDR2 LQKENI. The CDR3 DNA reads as TGTGCCAGCTCACTATATAAAGAGACCCAGTACTTC. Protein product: CASSLYKETQYF.

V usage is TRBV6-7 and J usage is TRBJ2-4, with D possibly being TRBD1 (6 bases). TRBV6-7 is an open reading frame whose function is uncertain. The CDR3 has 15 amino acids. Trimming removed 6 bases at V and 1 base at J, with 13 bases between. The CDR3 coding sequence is TGTGCCAGCAGCAACAGGGCCAAGGCCAAAAACATTCAGTACTTC. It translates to CASSNRAKAKNIQYF.

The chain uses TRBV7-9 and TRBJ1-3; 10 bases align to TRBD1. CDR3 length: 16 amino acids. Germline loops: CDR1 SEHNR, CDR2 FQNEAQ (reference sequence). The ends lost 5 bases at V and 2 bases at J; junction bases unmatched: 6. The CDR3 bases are TGTGCCAGCAGCGATGACGACAGGGGGCCTGGAAACACCATATATTTT. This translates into CASSDDDRGPGNTIYF.